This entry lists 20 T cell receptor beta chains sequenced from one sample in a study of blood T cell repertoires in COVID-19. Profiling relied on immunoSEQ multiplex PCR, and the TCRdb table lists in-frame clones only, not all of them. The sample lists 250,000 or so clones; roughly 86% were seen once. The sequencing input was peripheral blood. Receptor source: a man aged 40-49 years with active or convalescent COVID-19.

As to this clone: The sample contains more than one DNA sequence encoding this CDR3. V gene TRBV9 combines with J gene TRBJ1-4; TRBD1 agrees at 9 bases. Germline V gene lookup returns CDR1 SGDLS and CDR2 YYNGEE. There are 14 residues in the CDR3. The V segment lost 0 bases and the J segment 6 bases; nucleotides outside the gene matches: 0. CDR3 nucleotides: TGTGCCAGCAGCGTAGGGGACAGGGATGAAAAACTGTTTTTT. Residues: CASSVGDRDEKLFF.

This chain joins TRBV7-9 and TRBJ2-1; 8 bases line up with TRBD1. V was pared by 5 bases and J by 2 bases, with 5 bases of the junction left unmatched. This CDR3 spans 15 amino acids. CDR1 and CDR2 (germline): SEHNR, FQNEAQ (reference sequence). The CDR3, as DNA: TGTGCCAGCAGCCTGACAGGGGACGCCTACAATGAGCAGTTCTTC. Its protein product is CASSLTGDAYNEQFF. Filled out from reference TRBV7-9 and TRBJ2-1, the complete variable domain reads DTGVSQNPRHKITKRGQNVTFRCDPISEHNRLYWYRQTLGQGPEFLTYFQNEAQLEKSRLLSDRFSAERPKGSFSTLEIQRTEQGDSAMYLCASSLTGDAYNEQFFGPGTRLTVL.

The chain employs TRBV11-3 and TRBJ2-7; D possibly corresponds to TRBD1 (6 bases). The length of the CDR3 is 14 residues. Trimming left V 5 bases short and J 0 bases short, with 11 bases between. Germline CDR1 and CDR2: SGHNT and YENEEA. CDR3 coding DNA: TGTGCCAGCAGCGTGGACAGCAGCTCCTACGAGCAGTACTTC. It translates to CASSVDSSSYEQYF. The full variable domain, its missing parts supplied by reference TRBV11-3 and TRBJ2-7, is EAGVVQSPRYKIIEKKQPVAFWCNPISGHNTLYWYLQNLGQGPELLIRYENEEAVDDSQLPKDRFSAERLKGVDSTLKIQPAELGDSAVYLCASSVDSSSYEQYFGPGTRLTVT.

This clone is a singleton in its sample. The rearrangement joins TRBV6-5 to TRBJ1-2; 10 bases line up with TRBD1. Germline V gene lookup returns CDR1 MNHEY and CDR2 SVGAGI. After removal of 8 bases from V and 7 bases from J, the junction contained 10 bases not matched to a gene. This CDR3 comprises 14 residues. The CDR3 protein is CASANGQGEFGYTF. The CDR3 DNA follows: TGTGCCAGCGCTAATGGACAGGGGGAATTTGGCTACACCTTC.

The CDR3 nucleotides are TGTGCCAGCAGCCACCTGACTAGCGGGGGTTACAATGAGCAGTTCTTC. Translation gives CASSHLTSGGYNEQFF. This rearrangement joins TRBV3-1 (or the pseudogene TRBV3-2) to TRBJ2-1, with 12 bases lining up with TRBD2. The CDR3 extends over 16 amino acids. CDR1 LGHDT and CDR2 YNNKEL come from the germline V gene (reference sequence). V lost 3 bases, J lost 4 bases, and 4 bases stayed unmatched.

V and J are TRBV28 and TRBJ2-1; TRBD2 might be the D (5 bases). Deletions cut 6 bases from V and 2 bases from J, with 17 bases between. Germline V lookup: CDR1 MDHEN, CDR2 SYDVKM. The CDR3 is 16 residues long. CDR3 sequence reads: CASSVVGSTTYNEQFF. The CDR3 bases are TGTGCCAGCAGCGTGGTTGGGTCGACTACCTACAATGAGCAGTTCTTC. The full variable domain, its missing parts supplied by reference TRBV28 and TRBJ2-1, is DVKVTQSSRYLVKRTGEKVFLECVQDMDHENMFWYRQDPGLGLRLIYFSYDVKMKEKGDIPEGYSVSREKKERFSLILESASTNQTSMYLCASSVVGSTTYNEQFFGPGTRLTVL.

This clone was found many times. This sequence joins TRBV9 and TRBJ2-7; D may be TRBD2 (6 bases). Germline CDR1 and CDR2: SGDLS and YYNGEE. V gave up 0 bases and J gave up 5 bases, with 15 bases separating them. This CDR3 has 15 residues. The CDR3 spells CASSVADGRGDEQYF. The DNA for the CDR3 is TGTGCCAGCAGCGTAGCGGACGGGAGAGGCGACGAGCAGTACTTC.

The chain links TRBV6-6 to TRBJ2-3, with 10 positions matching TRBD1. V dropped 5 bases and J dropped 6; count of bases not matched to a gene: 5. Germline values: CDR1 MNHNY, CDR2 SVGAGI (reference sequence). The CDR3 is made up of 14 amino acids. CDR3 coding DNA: TGTGCCAGCAGTGAGGGACAGGGGTTTGATACGCAGTATTTT. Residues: CASSEGQGFDTQYF.

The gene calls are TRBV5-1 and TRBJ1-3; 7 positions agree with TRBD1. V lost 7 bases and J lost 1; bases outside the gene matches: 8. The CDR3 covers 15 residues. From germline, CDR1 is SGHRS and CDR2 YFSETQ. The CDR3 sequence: CASGLTGASGNTIYF. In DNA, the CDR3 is TGCGCCAGCGGGTTAACAGGGGCGTCTGGAAACACCATATATTTT.

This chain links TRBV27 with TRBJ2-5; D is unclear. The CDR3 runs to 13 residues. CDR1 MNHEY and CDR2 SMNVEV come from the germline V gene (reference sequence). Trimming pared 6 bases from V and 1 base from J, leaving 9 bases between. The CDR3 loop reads CASRRYLQETQYF. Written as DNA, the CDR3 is TGTGCCAGCAGACGGTACCTCCAAGAGACCCAGTACTTC.

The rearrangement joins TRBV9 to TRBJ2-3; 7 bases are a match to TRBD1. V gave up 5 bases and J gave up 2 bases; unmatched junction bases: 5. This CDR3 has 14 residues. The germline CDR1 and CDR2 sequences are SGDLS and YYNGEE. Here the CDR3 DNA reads TGTGCCAGCAGTGGCAGGGGGAACACAGATACGCAGTATTTT. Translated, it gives CASSGRGNTDTQYF.

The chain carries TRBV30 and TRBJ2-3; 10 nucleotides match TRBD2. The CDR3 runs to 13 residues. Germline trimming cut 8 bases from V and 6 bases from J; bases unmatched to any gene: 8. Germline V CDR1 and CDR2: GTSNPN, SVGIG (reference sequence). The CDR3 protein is CAGKAGGGDTQYF. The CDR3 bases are TGTGCCGGGAAAGCGGGAGGGGGGGATACGCAGTATTTT. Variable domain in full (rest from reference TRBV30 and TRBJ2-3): SQTIHQWPATLVQPVGSPLSLECTVEGTSNPNLYWYRQAAGRGLQLLFYSVGIGQISSEVPQNLSASRPQDRQFILSSKKLLLSDSGFYLCAGKAGGGDTQYFGPGTRLTVL.

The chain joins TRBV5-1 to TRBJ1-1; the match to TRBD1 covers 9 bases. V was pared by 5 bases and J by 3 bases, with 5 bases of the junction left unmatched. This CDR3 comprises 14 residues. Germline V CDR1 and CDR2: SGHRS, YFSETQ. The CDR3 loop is CASREQGADTEAFF. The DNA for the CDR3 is TGCGCCAGCAGGGAACAGGGGGCAGACACTGAAGCTTTCTTT.

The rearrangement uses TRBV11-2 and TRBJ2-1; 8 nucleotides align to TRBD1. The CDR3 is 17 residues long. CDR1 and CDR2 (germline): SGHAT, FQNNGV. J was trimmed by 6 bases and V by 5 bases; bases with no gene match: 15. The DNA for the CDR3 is TGTGCCAGCAGCCCCCGTGGACAGGGAGAGAAGCTCAATGAGCAGTTCTTC. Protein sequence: CASSPRGQGEKLNEQFF.

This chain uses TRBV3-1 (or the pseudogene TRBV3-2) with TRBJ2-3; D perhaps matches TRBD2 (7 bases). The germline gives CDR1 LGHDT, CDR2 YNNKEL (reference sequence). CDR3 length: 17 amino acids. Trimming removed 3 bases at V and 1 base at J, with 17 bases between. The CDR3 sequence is CASSHYLGGDGTDTQYF. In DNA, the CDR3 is TGTGCCAGCAGCCACTACTTAGGGGGGGATGGCACAGATACGCAGTATTTT.

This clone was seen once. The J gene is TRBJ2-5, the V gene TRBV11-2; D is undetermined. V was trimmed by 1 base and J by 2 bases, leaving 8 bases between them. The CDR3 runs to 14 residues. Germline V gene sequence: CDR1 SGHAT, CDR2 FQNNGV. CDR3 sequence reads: CASSLGQAQETQYF. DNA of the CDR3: TGTGCCAGCAGCTTAGGGCAGGCTCAAGAGACCCAGTACTTC.

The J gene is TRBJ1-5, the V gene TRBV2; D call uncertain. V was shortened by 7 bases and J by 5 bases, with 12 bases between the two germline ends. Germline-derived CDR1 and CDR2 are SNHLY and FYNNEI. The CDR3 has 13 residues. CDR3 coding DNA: TGTGCCAGCATGAAGGAGTTTGATCAGCCCCAGCATTTT. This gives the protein CASMKEFDQPQHF.

This CDR3 reads CASSWGAGGFDEQYF. CDR3 nucleotide sequence: TGCGCCAGCAGCTGGGGAGCGGGAGGATTTGACGAGCAGTACTTC. This chain links TRBV5-1 with TRBJ2-7; 9 bases line up with TRBD2. Germline CDR1 reads SGHRS; CDR2 reads YFSETQ. V shed 3 bases and J 5 bases; nucleotides not matched to a gene: 9. This CDR3 has 15 amino acids.

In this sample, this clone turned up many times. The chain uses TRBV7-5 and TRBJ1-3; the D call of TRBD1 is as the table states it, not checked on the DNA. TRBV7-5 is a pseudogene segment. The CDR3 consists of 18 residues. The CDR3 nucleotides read TGTGTCAGAAGAAATTCCGGGACAGGGGACTCCTCTGGAAACACCATATATTTT. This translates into CVRRNSGTGDSSGNTIYF.

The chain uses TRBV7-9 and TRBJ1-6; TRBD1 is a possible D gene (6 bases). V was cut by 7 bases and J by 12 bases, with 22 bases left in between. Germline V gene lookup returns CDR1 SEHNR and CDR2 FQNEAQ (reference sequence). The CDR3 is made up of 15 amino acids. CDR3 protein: CASTTGGATRQPLHF. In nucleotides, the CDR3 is TGTGCCAGCACCACGGGGGGGGCGACCCGCCAACCCCTCCACTTT.